The entry below describes one TCR beta chain. Germline V CDR1 and CDR2: MNHEY, SVGAGI. The V and J ends lost 4 bases and 8 bases respectively, with 11 bases between them. There are 12 residues in the CDR3. The entry originates in a study of spatial heterogeneity in lung cancer. Time point noted: sample taken at primary tumor resection. TCRdb used MiXCR to reprocess the 5' RACE reads, holding one entry per CDR3 protein. This sample has roughly 39,000 distinct CDR3 sequences, with around 7% found just once. The chain combines TRBV6-5 with TRBJ1-1; maybe TRBD1 (6 bases). Sequencing used PBMCs, obtained at surgery. This receptor was obtained from a female donor with early-stage non-small cell lung cancer. CDR3 nucleotides: TGTGCCAGCAGTTCCGTGGACAGAGAAGCTTTCTTT. Translating it yields CASSSVDREAFF.